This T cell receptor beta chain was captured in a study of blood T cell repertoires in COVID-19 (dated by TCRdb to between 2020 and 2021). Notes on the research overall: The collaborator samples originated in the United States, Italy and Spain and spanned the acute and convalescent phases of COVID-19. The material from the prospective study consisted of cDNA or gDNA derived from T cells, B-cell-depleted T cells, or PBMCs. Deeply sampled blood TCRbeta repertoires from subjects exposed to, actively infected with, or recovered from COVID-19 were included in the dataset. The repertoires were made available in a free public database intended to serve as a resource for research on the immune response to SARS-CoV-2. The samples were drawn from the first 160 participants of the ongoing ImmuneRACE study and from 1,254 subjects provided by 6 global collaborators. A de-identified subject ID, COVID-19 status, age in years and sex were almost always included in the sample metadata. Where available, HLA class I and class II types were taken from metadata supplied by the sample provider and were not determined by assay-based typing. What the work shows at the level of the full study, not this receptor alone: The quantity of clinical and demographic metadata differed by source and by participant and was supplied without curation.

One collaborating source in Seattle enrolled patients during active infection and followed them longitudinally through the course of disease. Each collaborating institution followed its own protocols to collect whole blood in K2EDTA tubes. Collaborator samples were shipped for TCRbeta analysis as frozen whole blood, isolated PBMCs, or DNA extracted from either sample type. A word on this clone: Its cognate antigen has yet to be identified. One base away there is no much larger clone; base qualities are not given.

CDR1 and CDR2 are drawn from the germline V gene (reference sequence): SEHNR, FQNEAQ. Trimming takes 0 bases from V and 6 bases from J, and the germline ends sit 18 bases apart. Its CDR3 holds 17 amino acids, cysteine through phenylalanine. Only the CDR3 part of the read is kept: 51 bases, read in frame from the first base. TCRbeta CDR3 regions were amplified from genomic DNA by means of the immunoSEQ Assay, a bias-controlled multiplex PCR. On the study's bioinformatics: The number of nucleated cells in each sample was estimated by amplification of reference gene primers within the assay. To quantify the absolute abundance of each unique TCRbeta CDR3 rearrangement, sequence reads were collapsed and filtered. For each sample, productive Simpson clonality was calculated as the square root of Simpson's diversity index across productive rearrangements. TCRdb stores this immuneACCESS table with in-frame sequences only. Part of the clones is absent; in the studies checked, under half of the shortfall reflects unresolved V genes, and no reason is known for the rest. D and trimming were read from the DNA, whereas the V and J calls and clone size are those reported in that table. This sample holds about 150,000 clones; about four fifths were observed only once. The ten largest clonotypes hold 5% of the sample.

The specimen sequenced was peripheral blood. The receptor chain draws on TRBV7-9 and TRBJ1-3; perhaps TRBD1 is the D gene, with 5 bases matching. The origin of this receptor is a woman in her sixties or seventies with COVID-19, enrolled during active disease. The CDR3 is CASSLATRARLENTIYF. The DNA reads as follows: TGTGCCAGCAGCTTAGCTACCAGGGCGAGACTTGAAAACACCATATATTTT.